The clone carrying this T cell receptor (beta chain) has only a few counts. The sample is drawn from a study of spatial heterogeneity in lung cancer. Study as a whole: There were consistently more beta-chain sequences detected than alpha-chain sequences.

CDR1 is SGHVS and CDR2 is FNYEAQ in the germline V gene. The germline V and J ends were trimmed by 5 bases and 12 bases, with 20 bases remaining between them. The CDR3 is made up of 14 amino acids. Specified time point: sample taken at primary tumor resection. The sequenced material consisted of unsorted whole RNA from tumor, nontumor lung or frozen PBMC. Single TCR cDNA molecules each had their own unique molecular identifier. TCRdb used MiXCR to reprocess the 5' RACE reads, holding one entry per CDR3 protein. The sample holds about 92,000 distinct CDR3 sequences, about 12% seen once. The V call is TRBV7-6, the J call TRBJ2-1; D may be TRBD1 or TRBD2 (5 bases each). This TCR was recovered from a male donor with early-stage non-small cell lung cancer. Sequenced here: PBMCs, sampled at surgery. The CDR3 protein is CASSPLQAVQGQFF. The CDR3 DNA reads TGTGCCAGCAGCCCTTTACAAGCGGTCCAGGGGCAGTTCTTC.